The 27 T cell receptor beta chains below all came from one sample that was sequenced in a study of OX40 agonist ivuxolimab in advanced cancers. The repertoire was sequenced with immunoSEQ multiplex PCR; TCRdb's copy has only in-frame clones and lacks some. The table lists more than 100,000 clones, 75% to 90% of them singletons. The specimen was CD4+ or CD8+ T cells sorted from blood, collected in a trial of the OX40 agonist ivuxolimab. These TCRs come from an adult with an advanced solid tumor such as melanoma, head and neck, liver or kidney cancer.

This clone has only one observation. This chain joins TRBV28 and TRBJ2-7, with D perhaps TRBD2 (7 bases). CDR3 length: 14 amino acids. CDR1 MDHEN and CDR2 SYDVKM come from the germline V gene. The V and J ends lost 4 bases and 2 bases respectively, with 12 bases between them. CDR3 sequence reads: CASSYGGLTYEQYF. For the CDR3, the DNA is TGTGCCAGCAGTTACGGGGGGCTCACCTACGAGCAGTACTTC.

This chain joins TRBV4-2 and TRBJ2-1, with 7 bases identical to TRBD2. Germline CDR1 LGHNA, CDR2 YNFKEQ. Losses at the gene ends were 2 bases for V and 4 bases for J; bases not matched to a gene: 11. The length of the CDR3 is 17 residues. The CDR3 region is CASSQRWGGTTYNEQFF. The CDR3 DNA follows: TGTGCCAGCAGCCAAAGGTGGGGGGGTACGACTTACAATGAGCAGTTCTTC.

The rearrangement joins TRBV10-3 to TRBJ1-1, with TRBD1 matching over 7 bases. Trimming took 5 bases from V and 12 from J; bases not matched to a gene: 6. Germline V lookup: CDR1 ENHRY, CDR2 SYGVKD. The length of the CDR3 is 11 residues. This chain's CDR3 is CAISTDRVTFF. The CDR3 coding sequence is TGTGCCATCAGTACAGACAGGGTAACTTTCTTT.

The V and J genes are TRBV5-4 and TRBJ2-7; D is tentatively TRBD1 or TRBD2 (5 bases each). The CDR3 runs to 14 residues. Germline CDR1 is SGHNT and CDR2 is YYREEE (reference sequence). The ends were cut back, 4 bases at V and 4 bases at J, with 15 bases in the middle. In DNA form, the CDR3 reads TGTGCCAGCAGCCATCGGCAGGGACGGTACGAGCAGTACTTC. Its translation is CASSHRQGRYEQYF.

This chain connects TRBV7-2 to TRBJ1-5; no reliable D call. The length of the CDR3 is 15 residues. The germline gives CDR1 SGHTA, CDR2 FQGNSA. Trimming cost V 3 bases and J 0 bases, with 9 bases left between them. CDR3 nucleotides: TGTGCCAGCAGCTTTGGGTCAAATAGCAATCAGCCCCAGCATTTT. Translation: CASSFGSNSNQPQHF.

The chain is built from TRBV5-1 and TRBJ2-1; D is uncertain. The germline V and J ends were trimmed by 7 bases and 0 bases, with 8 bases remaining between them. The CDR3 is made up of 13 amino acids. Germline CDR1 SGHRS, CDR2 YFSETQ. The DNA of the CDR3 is TGCGCCAGCTCGTCAGTCTCCTACAATGAGCAGTTCTTC. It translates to CASSSVSYNEQFF.

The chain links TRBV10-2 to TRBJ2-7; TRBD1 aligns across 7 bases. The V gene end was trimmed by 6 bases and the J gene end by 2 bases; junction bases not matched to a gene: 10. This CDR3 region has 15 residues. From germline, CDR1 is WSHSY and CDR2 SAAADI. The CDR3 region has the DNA TGCGCCAGCAGGTCCGGGACAGAGAGGGCCTACGAGCAGTACTTC. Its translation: CASRSGTERAYEQYF.

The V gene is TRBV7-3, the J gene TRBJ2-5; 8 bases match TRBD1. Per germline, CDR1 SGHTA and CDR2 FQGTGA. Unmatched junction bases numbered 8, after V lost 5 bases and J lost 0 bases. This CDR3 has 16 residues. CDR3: CASSPSPTGDQETQYF. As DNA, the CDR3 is TGTGCCAGCAGCCCCAGCCCGACAGGGGACCAAGAGACCCAGTACTTC.

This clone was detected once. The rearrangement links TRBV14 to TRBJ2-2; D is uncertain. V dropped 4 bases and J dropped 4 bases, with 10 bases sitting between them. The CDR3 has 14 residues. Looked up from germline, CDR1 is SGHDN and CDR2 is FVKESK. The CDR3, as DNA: TGTGCCAGCAGCCTTTTGATCGGCACCGGGGAGCTGTTTTTT. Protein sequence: CASSLLIGTGELFF.

In DNA, the CDR3 is TGTGCCAGCAGGGGGACAGGGTCTAGCTATGGCTACACCTTC. This sequence encodes CASRGTGSSYGYTF. V and J are TRBV25-1 and TRBJ1-2; 9 positions agree with TRBD1. CDR1 is MGHDK and CDR2 is SYGVNS in the germline V gene. The V and J ends lost 6 bases and 4 bases, in that order; junction bases with no gene match: 6. CDR3 size: 14 residues.

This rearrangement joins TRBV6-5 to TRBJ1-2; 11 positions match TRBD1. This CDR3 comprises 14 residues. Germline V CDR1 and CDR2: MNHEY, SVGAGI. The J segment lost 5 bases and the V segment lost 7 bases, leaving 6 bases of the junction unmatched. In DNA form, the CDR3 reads TGTGCCAGCACCCTTGGGACAGGGGGTTATGGCTACACCTTC. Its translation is CASTLGTGGYGYTF.

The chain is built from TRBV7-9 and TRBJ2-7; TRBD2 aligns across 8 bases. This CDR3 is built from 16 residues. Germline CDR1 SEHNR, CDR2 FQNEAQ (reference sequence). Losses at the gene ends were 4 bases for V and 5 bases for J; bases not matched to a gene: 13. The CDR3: CASSSLREGGAHEQYF. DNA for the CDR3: TGTGCCAGCAGCTCCCTCCGGGAGGGGGGGGCCCACGAGCAGTACTTC.

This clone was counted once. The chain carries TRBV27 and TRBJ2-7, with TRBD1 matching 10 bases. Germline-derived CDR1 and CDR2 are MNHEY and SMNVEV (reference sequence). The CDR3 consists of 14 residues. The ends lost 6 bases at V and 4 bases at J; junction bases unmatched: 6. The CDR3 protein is CASSVRQGAYEQYF. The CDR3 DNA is TGTGCCAGCAGCGTGAGACAGGGGGCGTACGAGCAGTACTTC.

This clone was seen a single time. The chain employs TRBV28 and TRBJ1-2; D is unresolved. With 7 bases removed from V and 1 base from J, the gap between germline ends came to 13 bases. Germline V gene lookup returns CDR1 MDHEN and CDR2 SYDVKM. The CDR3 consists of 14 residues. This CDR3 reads CASTTLGVNYGYTF. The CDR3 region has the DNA TGTGCCAGCACCACTCTGGGTGTTAACTATGGCTACACCTTC.

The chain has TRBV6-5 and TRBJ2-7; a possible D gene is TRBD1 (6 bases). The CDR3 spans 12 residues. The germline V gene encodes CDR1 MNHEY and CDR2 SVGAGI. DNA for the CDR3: TGTGCGAACGGACAGCTAACCTACGAGCAGTACTTC. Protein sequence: CANGQLTYEQYF.

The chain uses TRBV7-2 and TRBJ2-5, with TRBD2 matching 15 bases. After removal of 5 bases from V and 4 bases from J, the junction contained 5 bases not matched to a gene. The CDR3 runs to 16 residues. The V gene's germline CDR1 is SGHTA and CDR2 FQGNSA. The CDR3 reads CASSLGLAGGRETQYF. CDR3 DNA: TGTGCCAGCAGCCTCGGACTAGCGGGGGGGAGAGAGACCCAGTACTTC.

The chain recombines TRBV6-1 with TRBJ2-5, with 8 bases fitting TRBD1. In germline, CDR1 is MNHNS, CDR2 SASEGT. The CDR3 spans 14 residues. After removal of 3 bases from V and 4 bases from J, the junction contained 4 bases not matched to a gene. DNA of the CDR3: TGTGCCAGCAGTGACAGGGGGCCGGGAGAGACCCAGTACTTC. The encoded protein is CASSDRGPGETQYF.

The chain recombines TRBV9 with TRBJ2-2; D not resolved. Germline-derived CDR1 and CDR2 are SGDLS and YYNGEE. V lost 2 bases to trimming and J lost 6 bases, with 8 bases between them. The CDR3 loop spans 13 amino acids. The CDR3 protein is CASSVLTSGELFF. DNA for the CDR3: TGTGCCAGCAGCGTTCTTACCTCCGGGGAGCTGTTTTTT.

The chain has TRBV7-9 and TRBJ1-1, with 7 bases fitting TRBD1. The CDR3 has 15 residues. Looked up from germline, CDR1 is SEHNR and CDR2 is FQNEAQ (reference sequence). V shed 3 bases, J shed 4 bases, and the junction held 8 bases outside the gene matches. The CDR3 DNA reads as TGTGCCAGCAGCTTCTCCGGGACAGAAAGCACTGAAGCTTTCTTT. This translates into CASSFSGTESTEAFF.

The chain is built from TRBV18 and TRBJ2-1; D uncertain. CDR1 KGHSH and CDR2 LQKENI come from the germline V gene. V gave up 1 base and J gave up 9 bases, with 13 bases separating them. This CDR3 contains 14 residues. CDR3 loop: CASSPQERETEQFF. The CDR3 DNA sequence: TGTGCCAGCTCACCACAGGAAAGGGAAACTGAGCAGTTCTTC.

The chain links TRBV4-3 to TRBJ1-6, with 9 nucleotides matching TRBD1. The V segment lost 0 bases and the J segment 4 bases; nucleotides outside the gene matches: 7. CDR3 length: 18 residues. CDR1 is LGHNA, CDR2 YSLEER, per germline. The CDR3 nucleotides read TGCGCCAGCAGCCAAGATGGGACAGGGAACAATTATAATTCACCCCTCCACTTT. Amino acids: CASSQDGTGNNYNSPLHF.

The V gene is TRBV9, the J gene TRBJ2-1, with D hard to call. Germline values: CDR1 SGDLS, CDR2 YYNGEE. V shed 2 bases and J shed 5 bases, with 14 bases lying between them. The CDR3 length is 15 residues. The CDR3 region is CASSVGSQNDNEQFF. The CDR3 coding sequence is TGTGCCAGCAGCGTGGGTTCGCAGAACGACAATGAGCAGTTCTTC.

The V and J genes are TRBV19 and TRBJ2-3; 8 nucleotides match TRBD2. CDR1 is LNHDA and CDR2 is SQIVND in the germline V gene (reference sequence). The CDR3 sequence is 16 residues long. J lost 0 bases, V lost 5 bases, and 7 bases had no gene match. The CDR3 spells CASSGRGAVSTDTQYF. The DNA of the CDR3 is TGTGCCAGTAGTGGGCGGGGGGCTGTCAGCACAGATACGCAGTATTTT.

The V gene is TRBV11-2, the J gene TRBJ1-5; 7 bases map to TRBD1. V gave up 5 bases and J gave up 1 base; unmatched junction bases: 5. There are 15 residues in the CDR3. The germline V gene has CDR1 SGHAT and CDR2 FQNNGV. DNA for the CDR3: TGTGCCAGCAGCCTGCAGGGGGGAAGCAATCAGCCCCAGCATTTT. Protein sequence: CASSLQGGSNQPQHF.

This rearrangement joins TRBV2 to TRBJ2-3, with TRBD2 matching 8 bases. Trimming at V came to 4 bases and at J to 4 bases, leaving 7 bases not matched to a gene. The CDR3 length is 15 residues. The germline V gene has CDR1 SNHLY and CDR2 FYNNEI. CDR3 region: CASSGRAGASDTQYF. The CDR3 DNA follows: TGTGCCAGCAGTGGGCGAGCGGGGGCCTCAGATACGCAGTATTTT.

In DNA form, the CDR3 reads TGTGCCATCAGTGCTAGGGACGGGGGGCAGAGCGGGGAGCTGTTTTTT. Translated: CAISARDGGQSGELFF. This rearrangement joins TRBV10-3 to TRBJ2-2, with D possibly TRBD2 on 7 matching bases. Trimming took off 4 bases at V and 7 bases at J, with 19 bases between the two ends. This CDR3 has 16 amino acids. Germline V gene sequence: CDR1 ENHRY, CDR2 SYGVKD.

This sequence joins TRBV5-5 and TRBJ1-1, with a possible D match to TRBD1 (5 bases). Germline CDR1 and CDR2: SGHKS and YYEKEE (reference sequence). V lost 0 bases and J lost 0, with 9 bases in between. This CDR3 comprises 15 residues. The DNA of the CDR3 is TGTGCCAGCAGCTTGGTTGGGGCGGTGAACACTGAAGCTTTCTTT. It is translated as CASSLVGAVNTEAFF.